This T cell receptor (beta chain) is drawn from a study of blood T cell repertoires in COVID-19. The wider study: Samples of COVID-19 (acute and convalescent) were obtained from the United States, Italy and Spain.

J lost 6 bases, V lost 6 bases, and 3 bases had no gene match. The length of the CDR3 is 12 residues. Germline CDR1 and CDR2: LNHDA and SQIVND (reference sequence). Some clones are missing from TCRdb's copy, which holds only in-frame ones; the method was immunoSEQ multiplex PCR. The sample has fewer than 500,000 clones, roughly 90% seen once. The V call is TRBV19, the J call TRBJ2-7, with TRBD1 identical over 9 bases. The origin of this receptor is a young woman with active or convalescent COVID-19. The material sequenced was peripheral blood. The CDR3 sequence: CASRQGAGEQYF. In DNA, the CDR3 is TGTGCCAGTAGACAGGGGGCAGGCGAGCAGTACTTC.